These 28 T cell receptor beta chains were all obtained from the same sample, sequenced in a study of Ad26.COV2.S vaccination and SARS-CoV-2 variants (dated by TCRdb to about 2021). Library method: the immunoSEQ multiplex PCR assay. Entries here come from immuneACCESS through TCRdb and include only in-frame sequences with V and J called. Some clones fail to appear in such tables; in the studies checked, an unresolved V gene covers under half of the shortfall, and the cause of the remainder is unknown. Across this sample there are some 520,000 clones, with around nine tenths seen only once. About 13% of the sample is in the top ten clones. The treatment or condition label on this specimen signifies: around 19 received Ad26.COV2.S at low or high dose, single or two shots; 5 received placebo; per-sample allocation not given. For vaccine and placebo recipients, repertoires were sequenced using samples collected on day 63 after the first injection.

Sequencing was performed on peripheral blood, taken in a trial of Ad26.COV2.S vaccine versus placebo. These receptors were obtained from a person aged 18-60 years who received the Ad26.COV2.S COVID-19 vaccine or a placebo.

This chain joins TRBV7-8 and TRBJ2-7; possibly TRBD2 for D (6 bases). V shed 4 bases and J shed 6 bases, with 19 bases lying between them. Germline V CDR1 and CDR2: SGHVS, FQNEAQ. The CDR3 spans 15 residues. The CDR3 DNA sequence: TGTGCCAGCAGCTCATCTGGGGGACTTAGTGGCGAGCAGTACTTC. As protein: CASSSSGGLSGEQYF.

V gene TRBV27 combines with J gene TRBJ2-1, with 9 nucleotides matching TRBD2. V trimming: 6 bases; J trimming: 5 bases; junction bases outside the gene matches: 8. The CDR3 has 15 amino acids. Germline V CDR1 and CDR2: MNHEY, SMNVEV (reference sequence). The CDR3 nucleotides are TGTGCCAGCAGCACTAGGGGACTAGCAAACAATGAGCAGTTCTTC. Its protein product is CASSTRGLANNEQFF.

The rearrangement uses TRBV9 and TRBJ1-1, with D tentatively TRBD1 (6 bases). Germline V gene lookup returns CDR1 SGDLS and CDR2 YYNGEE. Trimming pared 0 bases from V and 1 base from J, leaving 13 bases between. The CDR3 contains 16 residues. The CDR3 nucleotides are TGTGCCAGCAGCGTAGTGGGAGGGGGACGGAACACTGAAGCTTTCTTT. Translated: CASSVVGGGRNTEAFF.

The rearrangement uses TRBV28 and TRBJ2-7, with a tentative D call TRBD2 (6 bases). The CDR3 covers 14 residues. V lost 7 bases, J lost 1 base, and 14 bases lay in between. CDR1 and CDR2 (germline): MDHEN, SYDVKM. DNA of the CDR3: TGTGCCAGCAACTCCGGGACTCATTCCTACGAGCAGTACTTC. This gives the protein CASNSGTHSYEQYF.

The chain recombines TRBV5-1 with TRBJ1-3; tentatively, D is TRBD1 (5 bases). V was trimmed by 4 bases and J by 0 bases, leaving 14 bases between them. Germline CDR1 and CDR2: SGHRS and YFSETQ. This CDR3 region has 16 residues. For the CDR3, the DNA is TGCGCCAGCAGCACCGGGACTACGAGCTCTGGAAACACCATATATTTT. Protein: CASSTGTTSSGNTIYF.

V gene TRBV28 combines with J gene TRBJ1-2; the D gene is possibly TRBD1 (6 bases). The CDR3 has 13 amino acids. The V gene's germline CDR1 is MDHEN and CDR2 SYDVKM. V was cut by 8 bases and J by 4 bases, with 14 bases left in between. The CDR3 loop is CASVGGLGYGYTF. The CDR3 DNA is TGTGCCAGCGTCGGGGGCCTAGGCTATGGCTACACCTTC.

As DNA, the CDR3 is TGTGCCAGCAGTGAACCGACAGGGAAGTACTACGAGCAGTACTTC. It yields the protein CASSEPTGKYYEQYF. The V and J genes are TRBV6-1 and TRBJ2-7; 7 bases align to TRBD1. Trimming took 2 bases from V and 3 from J; bases not matched to a gene: 7. CDR1 is MNHNS and CDR2 is SASEGT in the germline V gene. The CDR3 spans 15 residues.

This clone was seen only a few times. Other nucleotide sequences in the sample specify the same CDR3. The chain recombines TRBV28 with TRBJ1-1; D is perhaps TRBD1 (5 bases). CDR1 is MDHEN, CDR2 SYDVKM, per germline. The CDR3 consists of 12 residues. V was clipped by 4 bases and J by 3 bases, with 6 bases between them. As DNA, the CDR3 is TGTGCCAGCAGTTGGGGGTACACTGAAGCTTTCTTT. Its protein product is CASSWGYTEAFF.

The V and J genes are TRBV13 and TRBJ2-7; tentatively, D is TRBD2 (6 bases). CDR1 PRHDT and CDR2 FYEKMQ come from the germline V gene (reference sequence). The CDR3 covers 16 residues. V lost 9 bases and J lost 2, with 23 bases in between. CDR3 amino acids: CARGLIPQQNPYEQYF. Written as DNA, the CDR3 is TGTGCCAGGGGACTTATACCCCAACAGAATCCCTACGAGCAGTACTTC.

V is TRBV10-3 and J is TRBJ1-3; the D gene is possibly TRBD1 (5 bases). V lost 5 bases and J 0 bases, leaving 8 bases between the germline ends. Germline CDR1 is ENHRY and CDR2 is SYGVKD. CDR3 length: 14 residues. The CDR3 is CAISPQGSGNTIYF. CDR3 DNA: TGTGCCATCAGTCCCCAGGGCTCTGGAAACACCATATATTTT.

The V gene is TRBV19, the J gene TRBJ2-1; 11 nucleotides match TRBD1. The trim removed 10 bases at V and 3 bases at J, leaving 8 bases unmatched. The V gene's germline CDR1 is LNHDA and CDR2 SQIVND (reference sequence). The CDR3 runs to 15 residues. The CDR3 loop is CATTKDRGLYNEQFF. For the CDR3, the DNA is TGTGCCACCACGAAGGACAGGGGGCTCTACAATGAGCAGTTCTTC.

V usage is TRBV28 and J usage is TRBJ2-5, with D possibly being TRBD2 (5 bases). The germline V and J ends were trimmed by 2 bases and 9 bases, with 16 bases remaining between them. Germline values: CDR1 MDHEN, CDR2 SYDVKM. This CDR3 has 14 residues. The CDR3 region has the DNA TGTGCCAGCAGTTTAAGGCCAGGACTGGCGGCCCAGTACTTC. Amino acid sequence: CASSLRPGLAAQYF.

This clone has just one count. The chain's CDR3 is CASSQGWTYEQYF. CDR3 bases: TGTGCCAGCAGCCAGGGGTGGACCTACGAGCAGTACTTC. The chain recombines TRBV14 with TRBJ2-7; the D is unclear. The V gene lost 3 bases and the J gene lost 2 bases, with 8 bases spanning the gap. Germline V gene data show CDR1 as SGHDN and CDR2 as FVKESK. The CDR3 loop spans 13 amino acids.

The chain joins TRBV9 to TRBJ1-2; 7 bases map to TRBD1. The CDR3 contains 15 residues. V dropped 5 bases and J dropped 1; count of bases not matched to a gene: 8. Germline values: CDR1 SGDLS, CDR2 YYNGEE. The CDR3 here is CASRGGTAYNYGYTF. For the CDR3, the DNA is TGTGCCAGCAGAGGGGGGACAGCCTATAACTATGGCTACACCTTC.

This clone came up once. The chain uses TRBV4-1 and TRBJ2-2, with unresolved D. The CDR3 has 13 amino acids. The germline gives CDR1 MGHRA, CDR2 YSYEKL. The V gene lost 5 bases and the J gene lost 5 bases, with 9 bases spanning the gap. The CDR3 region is CASSTGRTGELFF. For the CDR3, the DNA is TGCGCCAGCAGCACCGGTCGAACCGGGGAGCTGTTTTTT.

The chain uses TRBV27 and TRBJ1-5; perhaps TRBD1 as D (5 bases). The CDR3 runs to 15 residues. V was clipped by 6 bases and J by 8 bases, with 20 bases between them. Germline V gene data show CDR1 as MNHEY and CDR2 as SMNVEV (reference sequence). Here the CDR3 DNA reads TGTGCCAGCAGACGAGACAGATACGCCCCGGAGCCCCAGCATTTT. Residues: CASRRDRYAPEPQHF.

This chain's CDR3 is CASSPDPGGTYEQYF. CDR3 nucleotides: TGTGCCAGCAGCCCCGACCCAGGGGGTACCTACGAGCAGTACTTC. V and J are TRBV9 and TRBJ2-7, with 7 bases matching TRBD1. The CDR3 runs to 15 residues. The germline gives CDR1 SGDLS, CDR2 YYNGEE. The V and J ends lost 4 bases and 2 bases, in that order; junction bases with no gene match: 9.

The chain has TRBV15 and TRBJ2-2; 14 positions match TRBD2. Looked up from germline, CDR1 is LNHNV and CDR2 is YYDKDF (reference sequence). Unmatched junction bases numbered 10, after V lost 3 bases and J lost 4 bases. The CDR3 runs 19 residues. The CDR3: CATSREGLAGAYGTGELFF. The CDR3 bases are TGTGCCACCAGCAGGGAGGGACTAGCGGGAGCCTATGGCACCGGGGAGCTGTTTTTT.

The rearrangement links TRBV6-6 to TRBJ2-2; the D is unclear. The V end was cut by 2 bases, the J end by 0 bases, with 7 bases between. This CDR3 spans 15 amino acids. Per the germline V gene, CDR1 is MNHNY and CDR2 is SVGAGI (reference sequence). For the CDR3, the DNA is TGTGCCAGCAGTTACGGGATTACGAACACCGGGGAGCTGTTTTTT. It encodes CASSYGITNTGELFF.

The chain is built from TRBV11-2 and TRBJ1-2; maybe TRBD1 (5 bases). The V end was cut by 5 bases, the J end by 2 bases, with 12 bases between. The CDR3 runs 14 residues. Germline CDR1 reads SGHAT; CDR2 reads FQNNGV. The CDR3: CASSAASGNYGYTF. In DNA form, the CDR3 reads TGTGCCAGCAGCGCCGCATCAGGGAACTATGGCTACACCTTC. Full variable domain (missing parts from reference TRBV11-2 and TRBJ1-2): EAGVAQSPRYKIIEKRQSVAFWCNPISGHATLYWYQQILGQGPKLLIQFQNNGVVDDSQLPKDRFSAERLKGVDSTLKIQPAKLEDSAVYLCASSAASGNYGYTFGSGTRLTVV.

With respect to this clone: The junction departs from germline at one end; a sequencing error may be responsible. The CDR3 spells CASREGDTQYF. The CDR3 nucleotides read TGTGCCAGCAGGGAAGGAGATACGCAGTATTTT. The chain recombines TRBV6-1 with TRBJ2-3; the D is unclear. Per germline, CDR1 MNHNS and CDR2 SASEGT. The CDR3 runs 11 residues.

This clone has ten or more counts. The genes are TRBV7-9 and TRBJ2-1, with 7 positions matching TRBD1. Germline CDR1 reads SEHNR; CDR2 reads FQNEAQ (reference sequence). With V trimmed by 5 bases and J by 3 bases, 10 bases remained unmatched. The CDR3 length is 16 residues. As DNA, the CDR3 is TGTGCCAGCAGCCCCCCGACAGGGTTTCACTACAATGAGCAGTTCTTC. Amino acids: CASSPPTGFHYNEQFF.

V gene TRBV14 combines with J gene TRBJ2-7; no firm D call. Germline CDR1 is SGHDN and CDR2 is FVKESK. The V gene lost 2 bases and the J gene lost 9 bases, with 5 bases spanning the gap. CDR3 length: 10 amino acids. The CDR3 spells CASSQPGQYF. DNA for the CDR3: TGTGCCAGCAGCCAACCTGGGCAGTACTTC.

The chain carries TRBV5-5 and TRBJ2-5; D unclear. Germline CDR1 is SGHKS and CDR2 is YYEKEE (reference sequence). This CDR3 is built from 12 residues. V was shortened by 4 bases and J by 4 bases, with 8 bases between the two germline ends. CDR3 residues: CASSLNRETQYF. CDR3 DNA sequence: TGTGCCAGCAGCCTAAACCGAGAGACCCAGTACTTC.

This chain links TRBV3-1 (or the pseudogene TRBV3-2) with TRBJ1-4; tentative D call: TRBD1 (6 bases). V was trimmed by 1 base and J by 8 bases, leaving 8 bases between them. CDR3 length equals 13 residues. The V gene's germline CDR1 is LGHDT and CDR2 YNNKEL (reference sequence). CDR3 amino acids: CASSQVRGEKLFF. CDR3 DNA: TGTGCCAGCAGCCAAGTCAGGGGAGAAAAACTGTTTTTT.

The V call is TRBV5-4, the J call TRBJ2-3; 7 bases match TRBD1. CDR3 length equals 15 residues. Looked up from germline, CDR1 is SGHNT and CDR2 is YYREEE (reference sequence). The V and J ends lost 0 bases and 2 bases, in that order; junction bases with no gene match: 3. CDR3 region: CASSLEGQFTDTQYF. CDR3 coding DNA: TGTGCCAGCAGCTTGGAGGGACAGTTCACAGATACGCAGTATTTT.

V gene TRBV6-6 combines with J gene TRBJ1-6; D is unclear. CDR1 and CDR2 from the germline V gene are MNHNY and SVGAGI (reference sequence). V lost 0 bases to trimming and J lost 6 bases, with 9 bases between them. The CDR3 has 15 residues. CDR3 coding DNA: TGTGCCAGCAGTTACTCATCTGAGATTAATTCACCCCTCCACTTT. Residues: CASSYSSEINSPLHF.

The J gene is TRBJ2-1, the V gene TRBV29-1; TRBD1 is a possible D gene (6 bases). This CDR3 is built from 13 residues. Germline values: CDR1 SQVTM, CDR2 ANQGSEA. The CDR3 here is CTYGRGSYNEQFF. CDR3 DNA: TGCACATATGGCAGGGGTTCCTACAATGAGCAGTTCTTC.